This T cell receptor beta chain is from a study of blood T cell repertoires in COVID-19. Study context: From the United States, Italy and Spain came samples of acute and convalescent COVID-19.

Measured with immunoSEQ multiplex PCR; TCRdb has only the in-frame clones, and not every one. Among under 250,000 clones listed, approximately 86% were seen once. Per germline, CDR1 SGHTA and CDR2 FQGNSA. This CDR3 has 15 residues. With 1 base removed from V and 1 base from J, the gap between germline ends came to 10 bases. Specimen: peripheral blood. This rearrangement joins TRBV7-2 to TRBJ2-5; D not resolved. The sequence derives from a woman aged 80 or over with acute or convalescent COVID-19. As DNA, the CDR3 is TGTGCCAGCAGCTTAGTGGGTCGGGTCCAAGAGACCCAGTACTTC. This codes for CASSLVGRVQETQYF.